These 30 T cell receptor beta chains share one sample of origin, sequenced in a study of shared clonotypes between healthy human individuals. The table came from immunoSEQ multiplex PCR; TCRdb's copy has only in-frame clones and leaves some out. This sample has 600,000 or so clones, with 85% to 95% found just once. Naive CD8 cells were CD45RO-negative, positively selected for CCR7, excluding terminally differentiated effector memory CD45RA+ cells. The sequencing input was naive CD8+ T cells sorted from blood. The source of these receptors is a woman aged 30 to 39 in good health.

This clone appeared once. The chain has TRBV15 and TRBJ2-1; tentative D call: TRBD2 (5 bases). Germline V gene lookup returns CDR1 LNHNV and CDR2 YYDKDF (reference sequence). The CDR3 contains 13 residues. V was cut by 3 bases and J by 5 bases, with 8 bases left in between. As DNA, the CDR3 is TGTGCCACCAGCAGTCGGGGTGACAATGAGCAGTTCTTC. This translates into CATSSRGDNEQFF. The variable domain in full, with the rest retrieved from reference TRBV15 and TRBJ2-1, is DAMVIQNPRYQVTQFGKPVTLSCSQTLNHNVMYWYQQKSSQAPKLLFHYYDKDFNNEADTPDNFQSRRPNTSFCFLDIRSPGLGDTAMYLCATSSRGDNEQFFGPGTRLTVL.

The gene calls are TRBV7-8 and TRBJ2-1; weak D call: TRBD2 (5 bases). The CDR3 sequence is 16 residues long. Germline CDR1 reads SGHVS; CDR2 reads FQNEAQ. V lost 0 bases and J lost 7, with 16 bases in between. The CDR3 spells CASSLAGVIIENEQFF. The CDR3, as DNA: TGTGCCAGCAGCTTAGCGGGAGTTATCATTGAGAATGAGCAGTTCTTC.

The gene calls are TRBV6-1 and TRBJ1-1; TRBD1 is a possible D gene (5 bases). With 3 bases removed from V and 3 bases from J, the gap between germline ends came to 8 bases. The germline V gene encodes CDR1 MNHNS and CDR2 SASEGT. The length of the CDR3 is 13 residues. CDR3 in DNA: TGTGCCAGCAGTGAGCGGGGCGACACTGAAGCTTTCTTT. It yields the protein CASSERGDTEAFF.

This chain connects TRBV7-9 to TRBJ1-5; D not certain. The CDR3 covers 17 residues. Trimming cost V 1 base and J 0 bases, with 13 bases left between them. In germline, CDR1 is SEHNR, CDR2 FQNEAQ (reference sequence). The CDR3 is CASSLGPEGYSNQPQHF. The CDR3 DNA follows: TGTGCCAGCAGCTTAGGCCCTGAGGGATATAGCAATCAGCCCCAGCATTTT.

The chain joins TRBV13 to TRBJ2-7, with 13 positions matching TRBD2. V dropped 7 bases and J dropped 6; count of bases not matched to a gene: 6. This CDR3 is built from 14 residues. Looked up from germline, CDR1 is PRHDT and CDR2 is FYEKMQ (reference sequence). CDR3 protein: CASTLGLAGIEQYF. CDR3 coding DNA: TGTGCCAGCACCCTGGGACTAGCGGGAATCGAGCAGTACTTC.

The V call is TRBV30, the J call TRBJ2-7; 8 nucleotides agree with TRBD1. Germline loops: CDR1 GTSNPN, CDR2 SVGIG (reference sequence). V lost 2 bases and J lost 4; bases outside the gene matches: 7. This CDR3 has 14 residues. CDR3 protein: CAWSIDTGGYEQYF. CDR3 bases: TGTGCCTGGAGTATCGACACAGGGGGATACGAGCAGTACTTC.

The V and J genes are TRBV11-2 and TRBJ2-7, with TRBD2 identical over 15 bases. V dropped 5 bases and J dropped 5; count of bases not matched to a gene: 13. CDR3 length equals 18 residues. Germline V gene sequence: CDR1 SGHAT, CDR2 FQNNGV. The CDR3 bases are TGTGCCAGCAGCGCCCGGACTAGCGGGAGGGCCGGATTTAACGAGCAGTACTTC. This codes for CASSARTSGRAGFNEQYF.

The chain uses TRBV7-9 and TRBJ2-6, with D maybe TRBD1 (6 bases). The V end lost 8 bases, the J end lost 4 bases, and 6 bases lay between the germline ends. Germline V gene lookup returns CDR1 SEHNR and CDR2 FQNEAQ (reference sequence). This CDR3 region has 12 residues. CDR3 coding DNA: TGTGCCAGCGGGGGCGGGGCCAACGTCCTGACTTTC. This codes for CASGGGANVLTF.

This clone has only one observation. The chain uses TRBV6-1 and TRBJ2-5; the D gene could be TRBD1 or TRBD2 (5 bases each). This CDR3 is 14 amino acids long. V was shortened by 1 base and J by 4 bases, with 10 bases between the two germline ends. Germline loops: CDR1 MNHNS, CDR2 SASEGT. The CDR3 here is CASSEGTQGETQYF. For the CDR3, the DNA is TGTGCCAGCAGTGAAGGGACTCAGGGAGAGACCCAGTACTTC.

The chain recombines TRBV19 with TRBJ2-1; 10 bases are shared with TRBD2. The CDR3 is 15 residues long. J lost 6 bases, V lost 6 bases, and 8 bases had no gene match. Germline assignment: CDR1 LNHDA and CDR2 SQIVND (reference sequence). CDR3 bases: TGTGCCAGTAGCGCTCTAGCGGGAGTGTTCAATGAGCAGTTCTTC. Amino acids: CASSALAGVFNEQFF. The complete variable domain, with remaining parts taken from reference TRBV19 and TRBJ2-1, reads DGGITQSPKYLFRKEGQNVTLSCEQNLNHDAMYWYRQDPGQGLRLIYYSQIVNDFQKGDIAEGYSVSREKKESFPLTVTSAQKNPTAFYLCASSALAGVFNEQFFGPGTRLTVL.

V and J are TRBV27 and TRBJ2-2, with 13 bases matching TRBD2. The germline gives CDR1 MNHEY, CDR2 SMNVEV (reference sequence). There are 17 residues in the CDR3. J was trimmed by 6 bases and V by 9 bases; bases with no gene match: 13. Here the CDR3 reads CARQRTSGSNPSGELFF. CDR3 nucleotide sequence: TGTGCCAGACAACGGACTAGCGGGAGCAATCCGTCCGGGGAGCTGTTTTTT.

Here the CDR3 reads CASSPQDRAGQPQHF. CDR3 DNA sequence: TGTGCCAGCAGTCCCCAGGACAGGGCGGGTCAGCCCCAGCATTTT. The chain joins TRBV27 to TRBJ1-5; 8 bases match TRBD1. Trimming took 5 bases from V and 6 from J; bases not matched to a gene: 9. The CDR3 spans 15 residues. Germline assignment: CDR1 MNHEY and CDR2 SMNVEV (reference sequence).

The rearrangement uses TRBV5-5 and TRBJ2-7; D is ambiguous. Looked up from germline, CDR1 is SGHKS and CDR2 is YYEKEE (reference sequence). V lost 2 bases and J 6 bases, leaving 15 bases between the germline ends. The CDR3 is 14 residues long. CDR3 loop: CASSFSLGGPEQYF. The CDR3 nucleotides read TGTGCCAGCAGCTTTTCACTGGGCGGTCCCGAGCAGTACTTC.

The CDR3 DNA reads as TGTGCCAGCAGTCCAACCACGGTAGGCACTGAAGCTTTCTTT. Encoded protein: CASSPTTVGTEAFF. This chain connects TRBV28 to TRBJ1-1; D uncertain. The V and J ends lost 5 bases and 4 bases respectively, with 14 bases between them. Germline V gene lookup returns CDR1 MDHEN and CDR2 SYDVKM. The CDR3 is made up of 14 amino acids.

This chain joins TRBV7-9 and TRBJ1-3; TRBD1 matches at 8 bases. Germline V gene data show CDR1 as SEHNR and CDR2 as FQNEAQ (reference sequence). The CDR3 has 16 amino acids. V dropped 5 bases and J dropped 3; count of bases not matched to a gene: 9. The CDR3 is CASSPPLDRDGNTIYF. The CDR3 DNA is TGTGCCAGCAGCCCGCCGTTGGACAGGGATGGAAACACCATATATTTT.

The V call is TRBV5-4, the J call TRBJ1-1; D is ambiguous. Trimming took 0 bases from V and 7 from J, leaving 7 bases between them. This CDR3 region has 12 residues. The germline V gene has CDR1 SGHNT and CDR2 YYREEE (reference sequence). The DNA of the CDR3 is TGTGCCAGCAGCTTGGTGGGCAGTGAAGCTTTCTTT. The encoded protein is CASSLVGSEAFF.

The chain combines TRBV28 with TRBJ1-1, with TRBD1 as a possible D gene (6 bases). The V gene's germline CDR1 is MDHEN and CDR2 SYDVKM. The CDR3 runs 15 residues. Trimming removed 8 bases from V and 4 bases from J, with 20 bases in between. The CDR3 DNA sequence: TGTGCCAGCCCTAAGGGACCAGGGGATGCCACTGAAGCTTTCTTT. Protein sequence: CASPKGPGDATEAFF.

The chain employs TRBV27 and TRBJ2-7; 7 bases map to TRBD1. V shed 4 bases, J shed 2 bases, and the junction held 5 bases outside the gene matches. Germline values: CDR1 MNHEY, CDR2 SMNVEV (reference sequence). CDR3 length: 14 amino acids. Here the CDR3 DNA reads TGTGCCAGCAGTTGGGACAGAGGGACCTACGAGCAGTACTTC. Translated: CASSWDRGTYEQYF.

The chain carries TRBV27 and TRBJ2-7; 7 positions agree with TRBD1. Germline V CDR1 and CDR2: MNHEY, SMNVEV (reference sequence). The CDR3 sequence is 14 residues long. Trimming took 8 bases from V and 2 from J; bases not matched to a gene: 9. The chain's CDR3 is CASGDRAIPYEQYF. CDR3 nucleotide sequence: TGTGCCAGCGGTGACAGGGCGATACCCTACGAGCAGTACTTC.

This chain connects TRBV7-6 to TRBJ2-7; D is possibly TRBD1 (7 bases). In germline, CDR1 is SGHVS, CDR2 FNYEAQ. V was clipped by 5 bases and J by 0 bases, with 17 bases between them. There are 16 residues in the CDR3. In nucleotides, the CDR3 is TGTGCCAGCAGCCTTAGGGCAGGGGGGATCTCCTACGAGCAGTACTTC. Its translation is CASSLRAGGISYEQYF.

V is TRBV27 and J is TRBJ2-1; D unresolved. Germline loops: CDR1 MNHEY, CDR2 SMNVEV (reference sequence). The CDR3 is 13 amino acids. V lost 0 bases and J 7 bases, leaving 7 bases between the germline ends. CDR3 residues: CASSLSQWNEQFF. CDR3 DNA: TGTGCCAGCAGTTTATCTCAGTGGAATGAGCAGTTCTTC.

This chain uses TRBV5-4 with TRBJ1-2; TRBD1 aligns across 9 bases. Germline loops: CDR1 SGHNT, CDR2 YYREEE (reference sequence). The CDR3 runs to 16 residues. The junction had 7 bases not matched to a gene; V was cut back by 1 base and J by 3 bases. CDR3 in amino acids: CASSLSQGAFYYGYTF. DNA for the CDR3: TGTGCCAGCAGCTTGTCACAGGGGGCGTTTTACTATGGCTACACCTTC.

This chain connects TRBV2 to TRBJ2-2, with 7 bases lining up with TRBD1. The CDR3 is 17 amino acids. V trimming: 0 bases; J trimming: 3 bases; junction bases outside the gene matches: 7. CDR1 and CDR2 from the germline V gene are SNHLY and FYNNEI. CDR3 sequence: CASSEAVGGADTGELFF. Written as DNA, the CDR3 is TGTGCCAGCAGTGAAGCGGTAGGGGGCGCGGACACCGGGGAGCTGTTTTTT.

The V and J genes are TRBV18 and TRBJ1-1; D gene uncertain. Trimming took off 1 base at V and 4 bases at J, with 7 bases between the two ends. The CDR3 extends over 13 amino acids. Germline CDR1 and CDR2: KGHSH and LQKENI. The CDR3 spells CASSPRPPTEAFF. CDR3 nucleotide sequence: TGTGCCAGCTCACCACGGCCACCCACTGAAGCTTTCTTT.

The rearrangement uses TRBV9 and TRBJ1-2; D is uncertain. CDR1 is SGDLS, CDR2 YYNGEE, per germline. Trimming removed 6 bases from V and 5 bases from J, with 14 bases in between. The CDR3 sequence is 13 residues long. The CDR3 here is CASKPNTGYGYTF. For the CDR3, the DNA is TGTGCCAGCAAACCGAACACCGGGTATGGCTACACCTTC.

CDR3 in amino acids: CASTSSGAGEQYF. For the CDR3, the DNA is TGTGCCAGCACCTCTAGCGGGGCGGGGGAGCAGTACTTC. The chain links TRBV28 to TRBJ2-7; 9 nucleotides agree with TRBD2. After removal of 7 bases from V and 7 bases from J, the junction contained 8 bases not matched to a gene. Germline V gives CDR1 MDHEN, CDR2 SYDVKM. The CDR3 spans 13 residues. The full variable domain, rest sourced from reference TRBV28 and TRBJ2-7, is DVKVTQSSRYLVKRTGEKVFLECVQDMDHENMFWYRQDPGLGLRLIYFSYDVKMKEKGDIPEGYSVSREKKERFSLILESASTNQTSMYLCASTSSGAGEQYFGPGTRLTVT.

The chain combines TRBV30 with TRBJ2-1, with 9 bases matching TRBD2. The CDR3 consists of 13 residues. Trimming at V came to 1 base and at J to 7 bases, leaving 2 bases not matched to a gene. The V gene's germline CDR1 is GTSNPN and CDR2 SVGIG (reference sequence). The CDR3 region has the DNA TGTGCCTGGAGTGGAAGCGGGAGGAATGAGCAGTTCTTC. Its translation is CAWSGSGRNEQFF.

This chain joins TRBV19 and TRBJ2-7; 8 bases map to TRBD1. The CDR3 sequence is 13 residues long. The germline gives CDR1 LNHDA, CDR2 SQIVND (reference sequence). V was pared by 4 bases and J by 7 bases, with 6 bases of the junction left unmatched. The chain's CDR3 is CASSTGQGWEQYF. Here the CDR3 DNA reads TGTGCCAGTAGTACCGGACAGGGTTGGGAGCAGTACTTC.

This clone was counted a single time. The chain links TRBV5-5 to TRBJ2-7, with D perhaps TRBD1 (6 bases). V shed 1 base and J shed 2 bases, with 10 bases lying between them. The CDR3 covers 14 residues. The germline V gene encodes CDR1 SGHKS and CDR2 YYEKEE (reference sequence). CDR3: CASSLLGAAYEQYF. CDR3 sequence (DNA): TGTGCCAGCAGCTTGTTGGGGGCGGCCTACGAGCAGTACTTC.

The V call is TRBV7-9, the J call TRBJ2-3; either TRBD1 or TRBD2 may supply D (5 bases each). The CDR3 length is 17 residues. V was shortened by 0 bases and J by 3 bases, with 16 bases between the two germline ends. Germline-derived CDR1 and CDR2 are SEHNR and FQNEAQ (reference sequence). CDR3 sequence reads: CASSLARSGPRTDTQYF. As DNA, the CDR3 is TGTGCCAGCAGCTTAGCGCGTTCGGGACCCCGTACAGATACGCAGTATTTT.